This TCR beta chain stems from a study of human T cells and chemical hapten exposure. Study details: Patch testing was performed with 0.01% DPC on the upper back, with reading at 6 days.

TCRdb re-called the RACE reads with MiXCR, one entry per CDR3 protein. Among roughly 86,000 distinct CDR3 sequences listed, roughly a tenth were seen once. Germline loops: CDR1 MNHNY, CDR2 SVGAGI (reference sequence). V shed 3 bases and J 0 bases; nucleotides not matched to a gene: 12. The CDR3 contains 20 residues. This clonotype was seen a few times. Time point specified: patch test 1, 2 weeks after DPC sensitization. Treatment here: therapeutic diphenylcyclopropenone sensitization with weekly scalp DPC. This chain uses TRBV6-6 with TRBJ2-6; TRBD1 matches at 9 bases. Sequenced here: whole blood, sampled in connection with sensitization to the hapten diphenylcyclopropenone (DPC). This TCR derives from a man aged 35 to 55 with alopecia areata. Some clones in this sample may be carry-over from other donors' samples. The CDR3 coding sequence is TGTGCCAGCAGTTATTCCAACCACAGGGGGCTGAGCTCTGGGGCCAACGTCCTGACTTTC. Its protein product is CASSYSNHRGLSSGANVLTF.